Detailed here is one TCR beta chain. Its antigen is currently unknown. This PCR relied on a set of 60 Vbeta primers and 13 Jbeta primers. Repertoires were generated with immunoSEQ multiplex PCR, while TCRdb's copy carries only in-frame clones and drops some. The sample yields tens of thousands of clones, just over 85% seen once. This entry comes from a study of cytomegalovirus exposure and HLA in healthy donors. General study points: TRBV6-2, TRBV6-3 and some other V segments were excluded as indistinguishable.

CDR1 and CDR2 from the germline V gene are MGHRA and YSYEKL. The CDR3 has 15 residues. V was clipped by 7 bases and J by 6 bases; unmatched bases: 10. Source material: PBMCs. This receptor was taken from a middle-aged woman in good health and CMV-seropositive. This chain joins TRBV4-1 and TRBJ2-2, with 8 bases lining up with TRBD1. The CDR3 here is CASTAQGAGAGELFF. The CDR3 nucleotides are TGCGCCAGCACCGCTCAGGGGGCAGGGGCCGGGGAGCTGTTTTTT.